One and the same sample provided the 5 T cell receptor beta chains below, sequenced in a study of control samples from healthy donors and cancer patients. TCRdb keeps only in-frame clones here, not all; method: immunoSEQ multiplex PCR. The sample shows around 190,000 clones, 85% to 90% of them seen only once. Sequenced input: blood. The source is a woman between 50 and 59 years old in good health.

This chain links TRBV11-3 with TRBJ2-1; 7 bases align to TRBD2. With 3 bases clipped from V and 0 bases from J, the junction kept 2 bases outside the gene matches. This CDR3 is built from 15 residues. Germline CDR1 reads SGHNT; CDR2 reads YENEEA. The CDR3 bases are TGTGCCAGCAGCTTGCGGGGGAGCTCCTACAATGAGCAGTTCTTC. It specifies CASSLRGSSYNEQFF. The full variable domain, in which reference TRBV11-3 and TRBJ2-1 provide the parts outside the CDR3, is EAGVVQSPRYKIIEKKQPVAFWCNPISGHNTLYWYLQNLGQGPELLIRYENEEAVDDSQLPKDRFSAERLKGVDSTLKIQPAELGDSAVYLCASSLRGSSYNEQFFGPGTRLTVL.

This chain links TRBV28 with TRBJ1-6; the match to TRBD1 covers 9 bases. CDR1 is MDHEN, CDR2 SYDVKM, per germline. V was clipped by 5 bases and J by 7 bases; unmatched bases: 6. The CDR3 has 15 residues. This CDR3 is CASSTRTGVNSPLHF. The CDR3 DNA sequence: TGTGCCAGCAGTACAAGGACAGGGGTGAATTCACCCCTCCACTTT.

The V call is TRBV7-2, the J call TRBJ2-3; TRBD2 aligns across 7 bases. This CDR3 is built from 15 residues. From germline, CDR1 is SGHTA and CDR2 FQGNSA. J lost 5 bases, V lost 5 bases, and 10 bases had no gene match. CDR3 loop: CASSQRGPPGDTQYF. CDR3 in DNA: TGTGCCAGCAGCCAGCGGGGACCTCCGGGAGATACGCAGTATTTT. Full variable domain (remainder filled in from reference TRBV7-2 and TRBJ2-3): GAGVSQSPSNKVTEKGKDVELRCDPISGHTALYWYRQSLGQGLEFLIYFQGNSAPDKSGLPSDRFSAERTGGSVSTLTIQRTQQEDSAVYLCASSQRGPPGDTQYFGPGTRLTVL.

The chain uses TRBV11-2 and TRBJ1-6; no clear D gene. The V gene lost 1 base and the J gene lost 7 bases, with 11 bases spanning the gap. The CDR3 totals 15 residues. Looked up from germline, CDR1 is SGHAT and CDR2 is FQNNGV. CDR3 protein: CASSLVPQVNSPLHF. CDR3 bases: TGTGCCAGCAGCTTAGTCCCGCAGGTCAATTCACCCCTCCACTTT.

This chain links TRBV19 with TRBJ2-6, with no clear D. CDR1 LNHDA and CDR2 SQIVND come from the germline V gene (reference sequence). The CDR3 is made up of 13 amino acids. V lost 9 bases and J 0 bases, leaving 6 bases between the germline ends. The CDR3 nucleotides read TGTGCCAGCCTGCCCTCTGGGGCCAACGTCCTGACTTTC. This translates into CASLPSGANVLTF.